Following are 18 T cell receptor beta chains from one sample sequenced in a study of T cells in localized non-small cell lung cancer. Clones were read by immunoSEQ multiplex PCR, and TCRdb kept only the in-frame ones, dropping some. The sample holds some 30,000 clones; roughly nine tenths are singletons and the top ten take around 5.9%. The specimen was PBMCs, collected before any cancer treatment. The receptors were sampled from a man aged 40 to 70 with stage II lung adenocarcinoma.

The chain couples TRBV5-5 to TRBJ1-1; perhaps TRBD1 as D (6 bases). Trimming took 2 bases from V and 1 from J, leaving 9 bases between them. Germline loops: CDR1 SGHKS, CDR2 YYEKEE (reference sequence). The CDR3 sequence is 14 residues long. The CDR3 here is CASSLQTGNTEAFF. The CDR3, as DNA: TGTGCCAGCAGCTTACAGACAGGGAACACTGAAGCTTTCTTT.

The gene calls are TRBV11-2 and TRBJ2-2, with D hard to call. The CDR3 has 13 amino acids. Deletions cut 1 base from V and 8 bases from J, with 8 bases between. CDR1 is SGHAT and CDR2 is FQNNGV in the germline V gene. CDR3 sequence: CASSLVRVGELFF. The CDR3 nucleotides are TGTGCCAGCAGCTTAGTTAGGGTTGGGGAGCTGTTTTTT.

The rearrangement uses TRBV9 and TRBJ1-5; 11 bases map to TRBD1. The CDR3 spans 15 residues. The junction had 5 bases not matched to a gene; V was cut back by 4 bases and J by 5 bases. Germline V gene sequence: CDR1 SGDLS, CDR2 YYNGEE. CDR3 sequence: CASSISGQGDQPQHF. DNA of the CDR3: TGTGCCAGCAGCATATCGGGACAGGGGGATCAGCCCCAGCATTTT.

V is TRBV2 and J is TRBJ2-5; 9 positions match TRBD1. This CDR3 is built from 16 residues. The V segment lost 6 bases and the J segment 4 bases; nucleotides outside the gene matches: 12. Germline V gives CDR1 SNHLY, CDR2 FYNNEI. The CDR3 spells CASRRTGAVEGETQYF. DNA of the CDR3: TGTGCCAGCAGGAGGACAGGGGCGGTTGAGGGAGAGACCCAGTACTTC. Supplemented by reference TRBV2 and TRBJ2-5, the full variable domain reads EPEVTQTPSHQVTQMGQEVILRCVPISNHLYFYWYRQILGQKVEFLVSFYNNEISEKSEIFDDQFSVERPDGSNFTLKIRSTKLEDSAMYFCASRRTGAVEGETQYFGPGTRLLVL.

V gene TRBV2 combines with J gene TRBJ1-5, with a possible D match to TRBD1 (6 bases). CDR1 and CDR2 (germline): SNHLY, FYNNEI. This CDR3 contains 15 residues. Trimming cost V 3 bases and J 0 bases, with 9 bases left between them. The DNA for the CDR3 is TGTGCCAGCAGTGAGGACAGTTATAGCAATCAGCCCCAGCATTTT. It translates to CASSEDSYSNQPQHF.

This chain joins TRBV18 and TRBJ2-7, with D possibly being TRBD1 or TRBD2 (7 bases each). The V and J ends lost 8 bases and 4 bases respectively, with 15 bases between them. The CDR3 is 13 amino acids. Germline assignment: CDR1 KGHSH and CDR2 LQKENI. This CDR3 is CASTPGGVYEQYF. DNA for the CDR3: TGTGCCAGCACGCCAGGGGGGGTATACGAGCAGTACTTC. The complete variable domain, with remaining parts taken from reference TRBV18 and TRBJ2-7, reads NAGVMQNPRHLVRRRGQEARLRCSPMKGHSHVYWYRQLPEEGLKFMVYLQKENIIDESGMPKERFSAEFPKEGPSILRIQQVVRGDSAAYFCASTPGGVYEQYFGPGTRLTVT.

This clone has just a few counts. The gene calls are TRBV19 and TRBJ2-3, with D perhaps TRBD2 (5 bases). Between the trimmed V and J ends, which lost 5 bases and 0 bases, there was a span of 15 bases. The CDR3 consists of 16 residues. In germline, CDR1 is LNHDA, CDR2 SQIVND (reference sequence). This CDR3 is CASSLQRSASTDTQYF. The CDR3 nucleotides read TGTGCCAGTAGTCTCCAGCGGTCCGCTAGCACAGATACGCAGTATTTT. Full variable domain (remainder filled in from reference TRBV19 and TRBJ2-3): DGGITQSPKYLFRKEGQNVTLSCEQNLNHDAMYWYRQDPGQGLRLIYYSQIVNDFQKGDIAEGYSVSREKKESFPLTVTSAQKNPTAFYLCASSLQRSASTDTQYFGPGTRLTVL.

The table lists this clone with a count of one. The DNA of the CDR3 is TGTGCCAGCAGTTCGGGTAGCAGCTCCTACAATGAGCAGTTCTTC. Protein: CASSSGSSSYNEQFF. The chain uses TRBV27 and TRBJ2-1; no clear D. Deletions cut 4 bases from V and 0 bases from J, with 10 bases between. CDR1 and CDR2 (germline): MNHEY, SMNVEV (reference sequence). The CDR3 is 15 amino acids.

Turning to this clone: The junction departs from germline at one end; a sequencing error may be responsible. The chain recombines TRBV6-6 with TRBJ2-1; 7 bases are shared with TRBD1. Germline-derived CDR1 and CDR2 are MNHNY and SVGAGI (reference sequence). This CDR3 spans 16 amino acids. The CDR3 bases are TGTGCCAGCAGTGCCCGACAGGGTCACGGGACCAATGAGCGGTTCTTC. Encoded protein: CASSARQGHGTNERFF.

The chain has TRBV7-9 and TRBJ2-7; no reliable D call. V lost 5 bases and J 12 bases, leaving 23 bases between the germline ends. The CDR3 is 14 amino acids. Germline V gives CDR1 SEHNR, CDR2 FQNEAQ (reference sequence). Here the CDR3 reads CASSPRVSDPERYF. The CDR3 DNA reads as TGTGCCAGCAGCCCTAGGGTGTCTGACCCGGAGAGGTACTTC. The whole variable domain, remainder taken from reference TRBV7-9 and TRBJ2-7, is DTGVSQNPRHKITKRGQNVTFRCDPISEHNRLYWYRQTLGQGPEFLTYFQNEAQLEKSRLLSDRFSAERPKGSFSTLEIQRTEQGDSAMYLCASSPRVSDPERYFGPGTRLTVT.

This chain connects TRBV11-3 to TRBJ2-1, with D tentatively TRBD1 (6 bases). CDR1 and CDR2 (germline): SGHNT, YENEEA. Trimming took 5 bases from V and 7 from J, leaving 27 bases between them. CDR3 length equals 18 residues. This chain's CDR3 is CASSPRLGGFGFMNEQFF. CDR3 coding DNA: TGTGCCAGCAGCCCTAGATTAGGGGGATTTGGTTTCATGAATGAGCAGTTCTTC.

This chain links TRBV2 with TRBJ2-1; the match to TRBD2 covers 14 bases. Germline assignment: CDR1 SNHLY and CDR2 FYNNEI. V lost 3 bases and J lost 1; bases outside the gene matches: 8. The CDR3 loop spans 19 amino acids. DNA of the CDR3: TGTGCCAGCAGTGATGGGGGACTAGCGGGAGCTGCGTCCTACAATGAGCAGTTCTTC. It specifies CASSDGGLAGAASYNEQFF.

The J gene is TRBJ2-3, the V gene TRBV5-6; 10 bases are a match to TRBD1. V shed 4 bases, J shed 2 bases, and the junction held 7 bases outside the gene matches. The CDR3 has 16 amino acids. CDR1 SGHDT and CDR2 YYEEEE come from the germline V gene. DNA for the CDR3: TGTGCCAGCAGCACACAGACAGGGGGCTTCACAGATACGCAGTATTTT. This codes for CASSTQTGGFTDTQYF.

This clone was picked up a small number of times. CDR3 nucleotide sequence: TGTGCCAGCACCAAGACAGGGAGCTCTGGGGCCAACGTCCTGACTTTC. Protein product: CASTKTGSSGANVLTF. The gene calls are TRBV6-6 and TRBJ2-6; TRBD1 matches at 7 bases. Germline CDR1 is MNHNY and CDR2 is SVGAGI (reference sequence). The CDR3 has 16 residues. Germline trimming cut 7 bases from V and 0 bases from J; bases unmatched to any gene: 6.

CDR3 sequence: CASRPTENTGELFF. CDR3 DNA: TGTGCCAGCAGGCCGACAGAGAACACCGGGGAGCTGTTTTTT. V is TRBV5-4 and J is TRBJ2-2; maybe TRBD1 (5 bases). The CDR3 is made up of 14 amino acids. The germline V gene encodes CDR1 SGHNT and CDR2 YYREEE (reference sequence). The V gene lost 5 bases and the J gene lost 1 base, with 9 bases spanning the gap.

Turning to this clone: This specimen includes other DNA sequences encoding the same CDR3. The rearrangement joins TRBV5-1 to TRBJ2-2; D is undetermined. Germline V CDR1 and CDR2: SGHRS, YFSETQ. With 4 bases removed from V and 1 base from J, the gap between germline ends came to 2 bases. The CDR3 length is 12 residues. The CDR3 spells CASSLNTGELFF. DNA for the CDR3: TGCGCCAGCAGCCTGAACACCGGGGAGCTGTTTTTT.

The rearrangement joins TRBV5-6 to TRBJ2-7; D gene uncertain. CDR3 length: 13 amino acids. Germline-derived CDR1 and CDR2 are SGHDT and YYEEEE. V was cut by 0 bases and J by 2 bases, with 6 bases left in between. The CDR3 DNA reads as TGTGCCAGCAGCTTGGGGTCAGCCTACGAGCAGTACTTC. Residues: CASSLGSAYEQYF.

The chain joins TRBV28 to TRBJ2-1, with TRBD2 matching over 8 bases. The CDR3 length is 19 residues. V shed 6 bases and J 4 bases; nucleotides not matched to a gene: 20. Germline V CDR1 and CDR2: MDHEN, SYDVKM. The CDR3 DNA is TGTGCCAGCAGACCCGAAGGGCTAGCGGGTGGTAGGGGATACAATGAGCAGTTCTTC. It translates to CASRPEGLAGGRGYNEQFF.